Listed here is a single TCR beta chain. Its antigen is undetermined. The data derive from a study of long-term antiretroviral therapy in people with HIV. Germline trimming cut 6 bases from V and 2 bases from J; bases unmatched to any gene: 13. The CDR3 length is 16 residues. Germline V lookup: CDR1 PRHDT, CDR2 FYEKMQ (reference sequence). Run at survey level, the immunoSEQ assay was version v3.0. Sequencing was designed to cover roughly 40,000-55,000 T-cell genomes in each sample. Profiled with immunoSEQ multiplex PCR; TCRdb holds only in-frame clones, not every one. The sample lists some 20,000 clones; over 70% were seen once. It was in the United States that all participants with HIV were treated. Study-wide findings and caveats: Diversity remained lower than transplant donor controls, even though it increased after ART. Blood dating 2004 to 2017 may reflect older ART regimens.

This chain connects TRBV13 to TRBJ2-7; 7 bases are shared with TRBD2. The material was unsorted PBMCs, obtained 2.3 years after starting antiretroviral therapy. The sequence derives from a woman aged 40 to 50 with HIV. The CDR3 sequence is CASRPSTSSGAYEQYF. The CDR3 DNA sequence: TGTGCCAGCAGGCCTTCCACTTCTAGCGGAGCCTACGAGCAGTACTTC.